A selection of T cell receptor beta chains follows, all from one sample in a study of blood T cell repertoires in COVID-19. The method was immunoSEQ multiplex PCR; TCRdb's version includes in-frame clones alone and lacks a portion of them. In the table there are 350,000 to 500,000 clones, 70% to 90% of which are singletons. Sequencing was done on a sample of PBMCs or T cells enriched from blood (not recorded which). These receptors all stem from a woman aged 18-35 years who had been exposed to COVID-19. CDR3s include the opening cysteine and the closing phenylalanine or tryptophan. The D gene is left open where the match is weak. The listing skips clone size in some rows; elsewhere it reads once, few, many or a size class.

j_gene | abundance | d_gene | v_gene | CDR3aa | CDR3nt
TRBJ1-6 | NA | NA | TRBV2 | CASHGGATYNSPLHF | TGTGCCAGCCATGGAGGGGCGACCTATAATTCACCCCTCCACTTT
TRBJ2-1 | once | TRBD1 | TRBV27 | CASKTGVGSYNEQFF | TGTGCCAGCAAAACAGGGGTGGGCTCCTACAATGAGCAGTTCTTC
TRBJ1-5 | NA | NA | TRBV15 | CATSRGAGLSNQPQHF | TGTGCCACCAGCAGAGGGGCAGGGTTAAGCAATCAGCCCCAGCATTTT
TRBJ1-2 | NA | NA | TRBV25-1 | CASSEFGDFYGYTF | TGTGCCAGCAGTGAATTTGGGGACTTCTATGGCTACACCTTC
TRBJ2-5 | NA | NA | TRBV20-1 | CSASSVRETQYF | TGCAGTGCAAGTAGCGTGCGAGAGACCCAGTACTTC
TRBJ1-1 | NA | TRBD1 | TRBV28 | CASSSHPGTGESFF | TGTGCCAGCAGTTCGCATCCCGGGACAGGGGAATCTTTCTTT
TRBJ1-1 | NA | NA | TRBV28 | CASSLLEGINTEAFF | TGTGCCAGCAGTTTATTGGAGGGGATAAACACTGAAGCTTTCTTT
TRBJ2-1 | few | TRBD2 | TRBV29-1 | CSVAGGGVNEQFF | TGCAGCGTAGCGGGAGGGGGGGTGAATGAGCAGTTCTTC
TRBJ1-1 | NA | TRBD1 | TRBV5-1 | CASNVGQGNTEAFF | TGCGCCAGCAACGTCGGACAGGGGAACACTGAAGCTTTCTTT
TRBJ1-4 | NA | NA | TRBV2 | CASRWLTNEKLFF | TGTGCCAGCAGGTGGCTAACTAATGAAAAACTGTTTTTT
TRBJ2-2 | NA | TRBD2 | TRBV7-6 | CASSRTSDPGELFF | TGTGCCAGCAGTCGTACTAGCGATCCCGGGGAGCTGTTTTTT
TRBJ1-6 | NA | TRBD1 | TRBV6-2/TRBV6-3 | CASSSFGTGINSPLHF | TGTGCCAGCAGCTCGTTCGGGACAGGGATAAATTCACCCCTCCACTTT
TRBJ2-7 | NA | TRBD2 | TRBV4-1 | CASSVTSGVTYEQYF | TGCGCCAGCAGCGTTACTAGCGGGGTAACCTACGAGCAGTACTTC
TRBJ2-7 | NA | TRBD2 | TRBV4-2 | CASSQDLAGGLYEQYF | TGTGCCAGCAGCCAAGATCTGGCGGGGGGGCTCTACGAGCAGTACTTC
TRBJ1-2 | once | NA | TRBV4-1 | CASSQVGGISGRSNYGYTF | TGCGCCAGCAGCCAAGTGGGGGGTATCTCGGGACGTTCTAACTATGGCTACACCTTC
TRBJ2-7 | NA | TRBD2 | TRBV15 | CATSRELAGAVSYEQYF | TGTGCCACCAGCAGAGAACTAGCGGGAGCCGTCTCCTACGAGCAGTACTTC
TRBJ2-7 | NA | NA | TRBV20-1 | CSASAATYEQYF | TGCAGTGCTAGTGCAGCGACCTACGAGCAGTACTTC
TRBJ1-1 | once | NA | TRBV6-6 | CASTQIAHTEAFF | TGTGCCAGCACCCAGATCGCACACACTGAAGCTTTCTTT
TRBJ2-7 | NA | TRBD2 | TRBV3-1/TRBV3-2 | CASSQEGTSGSYEQYF | TGTGCCAGCAGCCAAGAAGGGACTAGCGGGAGCTACGAGCAGTACTTC
TRBJ2-3 | NA | TRBD1 | TRBV19 | CASSGGASLDTQYF | TGTGCCAGTTCAGGGGGAGCATCCCTAGATACGCAGTATTTT
TRBJ2-3 | NA | TRBD2 | TRBV10-3 | CASMRTSGDTDTQYF | TGTGCCAGTATGAGGACTAGCGGGGATACAGATACGCAGTATTTT
TRBJ2-2 | NA | NA | TRBV9 | CASSVVVSANTGELFF | TGTGCCAGCAGCGTAGTTGTCTCCGCGAACACCGGGGAGCTGTTTTTT
TRBJ2-7 | NA | TRBD2 | TRBV5-6 | CASSGATSGENYEQYF | TGTGCCAGCAGCGGGGCGACTAGCGGGGAGAACTACGAGCAGTACTTC
TRBJ2-7 | NA | TRBD1 | TRBV7-8 | CASSRQGGYEQYF | TGTGCCAGCAGCCGACAGGGGGGTTACGAGCAGTACTTC
TRBJ1-3 | NA | NA | TRBV7-2 | CASSTYREDTIYF | TGTGCCAGCAGCACTTACAGGGAAGACACCATATATTTT
TRBJ1-1 | NA | NA | TRBV19 | CASGGLAIGTEAFF | TGTGCCAGTGGGGGGTTGGCTATCGGCACTGAAGCTTTCTTT
TRBJ1-5 | NA | TRBD1 | TRBV15 | CATSRDHQGARQPQHF | TGTGCCACCAGCAGAGATCATCAGGGGGCTAGACAGCCCCAGCATTTT
TRBJ1-6 | NA | NA | TRBV28 | CASSLGTPNSPLHF | TGTGCCAGCAGTCTCGGGACACCAAATTCACCCCTCCACTTT
TRBJ1-2 | NA | NA | TRBV7-9 | CASSLLAASFGTRRGYTF | TGTGCCAGCAGCTTACTTGCCGCCTCATTCGGGACACGCCGTGGCTACACCTTC
TRBJ1-1 | NA | TRBD1 | TRBV3-1/TRBV3-2 | CASSRGQRVAFF | TGTGCCAGCAGCCGGGGACAGCGGGTCGCTTTCTTT
TRBJ1-2 | NA | NA | TRBV3-1/TRBV3-2 | CASSPGHVNYGYTF | TGTGCCAGCAGCCCCGGACACGTGAACTATGGCTACACCTTC